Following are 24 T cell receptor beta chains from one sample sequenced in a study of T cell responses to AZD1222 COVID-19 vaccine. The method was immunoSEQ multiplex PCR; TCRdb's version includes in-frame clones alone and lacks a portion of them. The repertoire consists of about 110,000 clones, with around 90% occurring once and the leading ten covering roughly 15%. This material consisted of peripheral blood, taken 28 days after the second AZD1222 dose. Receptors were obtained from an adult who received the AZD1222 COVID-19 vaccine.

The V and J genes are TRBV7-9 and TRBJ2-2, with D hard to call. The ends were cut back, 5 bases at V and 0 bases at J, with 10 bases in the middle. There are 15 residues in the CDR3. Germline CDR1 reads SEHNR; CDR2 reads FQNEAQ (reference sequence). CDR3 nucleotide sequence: TGTGCCAGCAGCCTCTACGTCGCGAACACCGGGGAGCTGTTTTTT. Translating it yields CASSLYVANTGELFF. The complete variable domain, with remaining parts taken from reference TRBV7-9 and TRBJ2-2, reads DTGVSQNPRHKITKRGQNVTFRCDPISEHNRLYWYRQTLGQGPEFLTYFQNEAQLEKSRLLSDRFSAERPKGSFSTLEIQRTEQGDSAMYLCASSLYVANTGELFFGEGSRLTVL.

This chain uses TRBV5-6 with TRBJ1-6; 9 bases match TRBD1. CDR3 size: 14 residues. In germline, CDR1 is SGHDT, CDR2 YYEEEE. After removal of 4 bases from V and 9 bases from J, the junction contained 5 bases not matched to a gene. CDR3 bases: TGTGCCAGCAGCGGACAGGGGCTCGGTTCACCCCTCCACTTT. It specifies CASSGQGLGSPLHF.

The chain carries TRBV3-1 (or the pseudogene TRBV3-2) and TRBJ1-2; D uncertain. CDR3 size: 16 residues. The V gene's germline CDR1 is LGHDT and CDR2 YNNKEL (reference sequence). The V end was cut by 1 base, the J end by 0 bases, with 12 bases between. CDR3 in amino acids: CASSQGVGSTNYGYTF. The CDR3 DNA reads TGTGCCAGCAGCCAAGGGGTGGGTAGTACTAACTATGGCTACACCTTC.

CDR3 loop: CASSWDSTNYGYTF. CDR3 bases: TGCGCCAGCAGCTGGGACAGTACTAACTATGGCTACACCTTC. The chain carries TRBV5-1 and TRBJ1-2; 7 bases line up with TRBD1. Per the germline V gene, CDR1 is SGHRS and CDR2 is YFSETQ. The CDR3 is 14 residues long. V shed 3 bases and J 0 bases; nucleotides not matched to a gene: 2.

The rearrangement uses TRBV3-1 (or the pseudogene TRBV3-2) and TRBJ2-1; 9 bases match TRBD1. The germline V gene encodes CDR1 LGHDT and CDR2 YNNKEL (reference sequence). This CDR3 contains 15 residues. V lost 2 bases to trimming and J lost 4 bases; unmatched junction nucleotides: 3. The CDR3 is CASSQWDREYNEQFF. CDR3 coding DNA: TGTGCCAGCAGCCAATGGGACAGGGAGTACAATGAGCAGTTCTTC.

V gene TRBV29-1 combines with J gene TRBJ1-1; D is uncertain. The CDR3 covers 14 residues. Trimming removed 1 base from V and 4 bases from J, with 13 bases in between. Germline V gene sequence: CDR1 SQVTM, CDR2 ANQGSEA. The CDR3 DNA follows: TGCAGCGTTGAAGTTGGAGGGATGAGCACTGAAGCTTTCTTT. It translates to CSVEVGGMSTEAFF.

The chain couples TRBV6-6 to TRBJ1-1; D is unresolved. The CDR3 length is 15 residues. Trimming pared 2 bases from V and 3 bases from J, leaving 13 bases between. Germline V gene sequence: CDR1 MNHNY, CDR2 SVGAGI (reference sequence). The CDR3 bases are TGTGCCAGCAGTTACGGCGGAAACTGGGACACTGAAGCTTTCTTT. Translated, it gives CASSYGGNWDTEAFF.

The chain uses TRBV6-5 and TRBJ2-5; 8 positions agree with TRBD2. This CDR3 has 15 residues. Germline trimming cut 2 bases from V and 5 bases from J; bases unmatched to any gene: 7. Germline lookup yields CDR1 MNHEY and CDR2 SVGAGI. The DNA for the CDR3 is TGTGCCAGCAGTTACGGCGGGACTAGGTGGGAGACCCAGTACTTC. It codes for CASSYGGTRWETQYF.

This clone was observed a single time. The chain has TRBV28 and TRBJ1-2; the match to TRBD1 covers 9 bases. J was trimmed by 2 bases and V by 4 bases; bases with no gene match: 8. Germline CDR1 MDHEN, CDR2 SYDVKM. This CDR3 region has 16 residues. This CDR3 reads CASSSASDRGNYGYTF. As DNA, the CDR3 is TGTGCCAGCAGTTCTGCCTCGGACAGGGGAAACTATGGCTACACCTTC.

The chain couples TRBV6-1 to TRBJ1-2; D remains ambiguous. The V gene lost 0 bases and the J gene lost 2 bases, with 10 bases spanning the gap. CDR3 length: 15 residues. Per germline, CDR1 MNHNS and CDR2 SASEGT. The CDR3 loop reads CASSEAGGPNYGYTF. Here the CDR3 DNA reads TGTGCCAGCAGTGAAGCAGGAGGACCCAACTATGGCTACACCTTC.

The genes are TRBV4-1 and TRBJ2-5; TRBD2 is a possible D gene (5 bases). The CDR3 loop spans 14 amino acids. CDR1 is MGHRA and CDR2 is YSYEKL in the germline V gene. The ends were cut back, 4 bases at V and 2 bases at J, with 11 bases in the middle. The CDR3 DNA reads TGCGCCAGCAGCCCGCGAGGGCTGCAAGAGACCCAGTACTTC. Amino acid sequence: CASSPRGLQETQYF.

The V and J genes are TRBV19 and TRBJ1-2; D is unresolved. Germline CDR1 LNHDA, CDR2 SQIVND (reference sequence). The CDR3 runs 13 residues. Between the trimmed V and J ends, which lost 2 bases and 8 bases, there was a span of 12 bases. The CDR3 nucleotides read TGTGCCAGTAGTATACATCGGGCCTGGGGCTACACCTTC. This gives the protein CASSIHRAWGYTF.

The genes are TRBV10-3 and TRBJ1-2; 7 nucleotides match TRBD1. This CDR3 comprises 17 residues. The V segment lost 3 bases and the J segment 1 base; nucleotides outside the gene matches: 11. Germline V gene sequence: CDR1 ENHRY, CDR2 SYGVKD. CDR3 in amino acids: CAISEWDRAPINYGYTF. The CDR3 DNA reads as TGTGCCATCAGTGAATGGGACAGAGCCCCTATTAACTATGGCTACACCTTC.

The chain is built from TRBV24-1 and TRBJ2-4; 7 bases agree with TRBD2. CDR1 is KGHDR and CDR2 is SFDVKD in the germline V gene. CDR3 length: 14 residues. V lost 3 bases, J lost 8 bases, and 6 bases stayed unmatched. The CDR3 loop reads CATSDGGVGYIQYF. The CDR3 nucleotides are TGTGCCACCAGTGATGGGGGGGTCGGGTACATTCAGTACTTC.

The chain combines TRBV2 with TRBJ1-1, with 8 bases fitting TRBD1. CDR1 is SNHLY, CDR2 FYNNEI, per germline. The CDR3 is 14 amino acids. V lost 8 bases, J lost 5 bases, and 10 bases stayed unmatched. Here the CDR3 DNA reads TGTGCCAGCCGGAGCAGGGGGCGATGGACTGAAGCTTTCTTT. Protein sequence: CASRSRGRWTEAFF.

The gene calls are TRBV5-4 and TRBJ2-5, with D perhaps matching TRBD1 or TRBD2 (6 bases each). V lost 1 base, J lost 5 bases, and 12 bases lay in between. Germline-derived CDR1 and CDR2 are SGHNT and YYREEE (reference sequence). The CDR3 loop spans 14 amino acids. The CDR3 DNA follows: TGTGCCAGCAGCTTGCGCACAGGGAGGGAGACCCAGTACTTC. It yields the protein CASSLRTGRETQYF.

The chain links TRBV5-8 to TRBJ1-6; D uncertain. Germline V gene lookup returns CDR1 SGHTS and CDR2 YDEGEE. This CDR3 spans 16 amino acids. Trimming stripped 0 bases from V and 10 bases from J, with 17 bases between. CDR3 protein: CASSLVGHREGSPLHF. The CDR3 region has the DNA TGTGCCAGCAGCTTGGTGGGTCACCGTGAAGGATCACCCCTCCACTTT.

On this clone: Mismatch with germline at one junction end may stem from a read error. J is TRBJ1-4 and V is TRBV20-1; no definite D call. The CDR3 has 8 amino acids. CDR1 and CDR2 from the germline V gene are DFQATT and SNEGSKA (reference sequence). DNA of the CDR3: TGCAGTGCTAGAGAGGGGTCTTTT. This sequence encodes CSAREGSF.

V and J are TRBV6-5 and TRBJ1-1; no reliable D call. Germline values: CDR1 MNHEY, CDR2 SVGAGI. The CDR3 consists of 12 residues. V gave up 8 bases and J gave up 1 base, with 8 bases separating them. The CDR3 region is CASWEPNTEAFF. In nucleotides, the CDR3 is TGTGCCAGCTGGGAGCCGAACACTGAAGCTTTCTTT.

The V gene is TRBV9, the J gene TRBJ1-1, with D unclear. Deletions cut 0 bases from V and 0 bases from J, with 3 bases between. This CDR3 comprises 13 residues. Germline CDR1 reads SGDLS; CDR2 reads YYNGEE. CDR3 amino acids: CASSVDLNTEAFF. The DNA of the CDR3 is TGTGCCAGCAGCGTAGACCTGAACACTGAAGCTTTCTTT.

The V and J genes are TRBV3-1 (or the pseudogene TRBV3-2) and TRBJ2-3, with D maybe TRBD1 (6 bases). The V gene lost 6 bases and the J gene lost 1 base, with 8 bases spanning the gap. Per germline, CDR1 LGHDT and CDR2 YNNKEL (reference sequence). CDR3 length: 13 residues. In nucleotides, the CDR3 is TGTGCCAGCAGTTACAGGGGCACAGATACGCAGTATTTT. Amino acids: CASSYRGTDTQYF.

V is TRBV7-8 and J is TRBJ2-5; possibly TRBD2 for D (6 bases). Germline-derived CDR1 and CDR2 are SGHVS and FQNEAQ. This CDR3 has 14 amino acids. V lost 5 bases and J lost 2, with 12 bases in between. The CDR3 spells CASSQTAGQETQYF. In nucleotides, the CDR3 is TGTGCCAGCAGCCAAACCGCGGGGCAAGAGACCCAGTACTTC.

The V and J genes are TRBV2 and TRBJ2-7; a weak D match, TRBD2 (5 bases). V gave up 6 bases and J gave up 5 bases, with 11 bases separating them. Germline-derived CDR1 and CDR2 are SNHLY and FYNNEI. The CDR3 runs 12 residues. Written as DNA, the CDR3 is TGTGCCAGCAGACCAACTAGGGACGAGCAGTACTTC. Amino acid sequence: CASRPTRDEQYF.

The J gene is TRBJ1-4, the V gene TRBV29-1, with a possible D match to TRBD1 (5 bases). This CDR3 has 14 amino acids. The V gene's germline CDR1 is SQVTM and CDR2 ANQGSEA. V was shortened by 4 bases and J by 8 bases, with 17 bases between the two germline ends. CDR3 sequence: CSVAPGLRREKLFF. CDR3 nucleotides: TGCAGCGTTGCCCCGGGACTGCGTCGAGAAAAACTGTTTTTT.